This TCR beta chain appears in the sequencing data of a study of beta chain features in type 1 diabetes. In this sample, this clone turned up a few times. Antigen specificity is unknown. Study findings and constraints: Type 1 diabetes patients showed a moderate but significant shortening of TCRB CDR3s in all four CD4+ subsets.

Every isolated RNA sample was fully reverse transcribed, so sequencing captured expressed TCRB transcripts. Using immunoSEQ multiplex PCR, the repertoire was profiled, and TCRdb retains in-frame clones only, with some absent. Seen here are around 41,000 clones, 66% observed once, and the top ten hold over 1.5%. The CDR3 spans 18 residues. The chain links TRBV21-1 to TRBJ1-3; TRBD1, the table's D call, lacks a check against the DNA. TRBV21-1 is annotated as a pseudogene. The receptor was derived from a man under 40 with type 1 diabetes. Some clones in this sample may be carry-over from other donors' samples. The sequenced sample consisted of Tregs from blood. CDR3 region: CASSKWTGGEETGNTIYF. Written as DNA, the CDR3 is TGTGCCAGCAGCAAATGGACAGGGGGTGAGGAGACTGGAAACACCATATATTTT.